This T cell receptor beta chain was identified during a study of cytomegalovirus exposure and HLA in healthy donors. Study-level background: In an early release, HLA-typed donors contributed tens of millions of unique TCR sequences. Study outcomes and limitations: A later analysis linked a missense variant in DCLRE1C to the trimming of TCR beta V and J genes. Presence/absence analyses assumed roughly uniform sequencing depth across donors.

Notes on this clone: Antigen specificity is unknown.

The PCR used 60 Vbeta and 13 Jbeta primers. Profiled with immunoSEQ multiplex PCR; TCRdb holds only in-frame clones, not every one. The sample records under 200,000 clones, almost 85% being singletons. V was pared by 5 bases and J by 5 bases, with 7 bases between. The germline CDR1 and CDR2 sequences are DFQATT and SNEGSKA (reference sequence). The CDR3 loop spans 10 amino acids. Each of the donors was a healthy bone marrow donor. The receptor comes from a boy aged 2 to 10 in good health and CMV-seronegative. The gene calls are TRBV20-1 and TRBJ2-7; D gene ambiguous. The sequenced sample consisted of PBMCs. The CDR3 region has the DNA TGCAGTGCTGTGTATAACGAGCAGTACTTC. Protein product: CSAVYNEQYF.